A single T cell receptor (beta chain) is shown here with its context. Its antigen is unknown. Primers included in the PCR were 60 Vbeta and 13 Jbeta primers. Assay used: immunoSEQ multiplex PCR; TCRdb lists only in-frame clones, some missing. The repertoire holds more than 95,000 clones, more than 70% seen once, with approximately 2% in the top ten. The data derive from a study of cytomegalovirus exposure and HLA in healthy donors. The CDR3 loop spans 14 amino acids. The V end lost 0 bases, the J end lost 7 bases, and 10 bases lay between the germline ends. Germline loops: CDR1 GTSNPN, CDR2 SVGIG (reference sequence). Study results and caveats: Researchers reported in a later analysis that common viral pathogens appeared linked to several top clusters. CMV serostatus was the sole immune exposure information available. The authors assumed roughly uniform sequencing depth across donors for presence/absence analyses.

The sequenced sample was PBMCs. This TCR was recovered from a young man in good health and CMV-seronegative. This rearrangement joins TRBV30 to TRBJ1-6, with D uncertain. CDR3 protein: CAWSVLTANSPLHF. CDR3 bases: TGTGCCTGGAGTGTTTTAACAGCCAATTCACCCCTCCACTTT.